The 31 T cell receptor beta chains below were found in one sample sequenced in a study of identical twins. TCRdb reprocessed the 5' RACE reads via MiXCR and lists one record per CDR3 protein. This table holds approximately 220,000 distinct CDR3 sequences, approximately 7.9% found once. The data also belong to a second study, concerning yellow fever vaccine responses in identical twins.

The sample was CD8+ T cells sorted from blood. These receptors were obtained from a woman younger than 30 in good health.

The chain couples TRBV5-1 to TRBJ2-4; D not certain. V gave up 0 bases and J gave up 2 bases, with 9 bases separating them. This CDR3 is 15 amino acids long. Germline CDR1 is SGHRS and CDR2 is YFSETQ. CDR3 nucleotides: TGCGCCAGCAGCTTGGAGTGGCAAACCAAAAACATTCAGTACTTC. It is translated as CASSLEWQTKNIQYF.

This clonotype has only a few counts. The chain carries TRBV28 and TRBJ2-1; no clear D gene. The CDR3 consists of 12 residues. Germline loops: CDR1 MDHEN, CDR2 SYDVKM. V dropped 4 bases and J dropped 8 bases, with 9 bases sitting between them. This CDR3 reads CASSYVSDEQFF. In DNA form, the CDR3 reads TGTGCCAGCAGTTATGTCTCCGATGAGCAGTTCTTC.

This clonotype has more than one count but fewer than ten. The chain has TRBV10-3 and TRBJ2-1, with 11 bases matching TRBD2. The germline V gene encodes CDR1 ENHRY and CDR2 SYGVKD. The V and J ends lost 4 bases and 8 bases, in that order; junction bases with no gene match: 4. The CDR3 is 14 residues long. The CDR3 DNA reads TGTGCCATCAGTGGTAGCGGGGGGGCCGATGAGCAGTTCTTC. It codes for CAISGSGGADEQFF.

In its sample, this clonotype was seen many times. The chain is built from TRBV5-1 and TRBJ2-1; D is undetermined. V dropped 3 bases and J dropped 4 bases, with 17 bases sitting between them. CDR3 length: 16 amino acids. Germline V lookup: CDR1 SGHRS, CDR2 YFSETQ. The CDR3 protein is CASSSGAVNPYNEQFF. In DNA, the CDR3 is TGCGCCAGCAGCTCTGGAGCTGTTAATCCGTACAATGAGCAGTTCTTC.

V and J are TRBV7-9 and TRBJ1-1; D not certain. The germline V gene encodes CDR1 SEHNR and CDR2 FQNEAQ (reference sequence). V lost 5 bases and J 1 base, leaving 8 bases between the germline ends. The CDR3 extends over 13 amino acids. The CDR3 nucleotides read TGTGCCAGCAGCCCCCCTCCGAACACTGAAGCTTTCTTT. This codes for CASSPPPNTEAFF.

This clonotype appeared many times. The chain has TRBV28 and TRBJ2-3, with a weak D call TRBD2 (6 bases). With 3 bases removed from V and 5 bases from J, the gap between germline ends came to 9 bases. Per the germline V gene, CDR1 is MDHEN and CDR2 is SYDVKM. The CDR3 covers 13 residues. The CDR3 DNA is TGTGCCAGCAGTTTTACTAGCTTAGATACGCAGTATTTT. Protein sequence: CASSFTSLDTQYF.

The table lists this clonotype with a few counts. This chain uses TRBV21-1 with TRBJ2-5; the D segment call TRBD1 is taken from the table without a DNA check. TRBV21-1 is a pseudogene locus. The CDR3 is made up of 16 amino acids. The CDR3 sequence: CASSKPLIPPDETQYF. The CDR3 bases are TGTGCCAGCAGCAAACCACTAATTCCCCCTGATGAGACCCAGTACTTC.

This clonotype was observed many times. The chain carries TRBV25-1 and TRBJ2-1; D unresolved. The V end was cut by 1 base, the J end by 8 bases, with 9 bases between. This CDR3 region has 13 residues. The germline V gene has CDR1 MGHDK and CDR2 SYGVNS. The CDR3 DNA reads TGTGCCAGCAGTGAATCTTATTGGGATGAGCAGTTCTTC. Translating gives CASSESYWDEQFF.

This chain links TRBV20-1 with TRBJ1-2; no definite D call. Germline loops: CDR1 DFQATT, CDR2 SNEGSKA (reference sequence). The V end was cut by 3 bases, the J end by 3 bases, with 11 bases between. The CDR3 contains 13 residues. The CDR3 here is CSASSHEYYGYTF. Written as DNA, the CDR3 is TGCAGTGCTAGTTCGCACGAGTACTATGGCTACACCTTC.

This clonotype was recorded a few times. The rearrangement uses TRBV5-1 and TRBJ2-1; D tentatively reads TRBD1 or TRBD2 (5 bases each). The CDR3 extends over 15 amino acids. Germline V gene data show CDR1 as SGHRS and CDR2 as YFSETQ. Trimming shortened V by 2 bases and J by 2 bases, and 11 bases separated the two germline ends. The CDR3 DNA sequence: TGCGCCAGCAGCTTCGGGACGTACACCTACAATGAGCAGTTCTTC. This gives the protein CASSFGTYTYNEQFF.

This clonotype was counted many times. The chain uses TRBV28 and TRBJ2-7, with 7 bases that match TRBD1. V was clipped by 6 bases and J by 0 bases; unmatched bases: 17. The CDR3 has 18 amino acids. Germline V gives CDR1 MDHEN, CDR2 SYDVKM. CDR3 amino acids: CASSTGTDSKQISYEQYF. The CDR3 bases are TGTGCCAGCAGCACCGGGACAGACTCTAAGCAAATCTCCTACGAGCAGTACTTC.

There are many counts of this clonotype. The V and J genes are TRBV7-8 and TRBJ2-2; 14 bases are shared with TRBD2. The CDR3 is 17 residues long. Germline V CDR1 and CDR2: SGHVS, FQNEAQ. With 5 bases clipped from V and 5 bases from J, the junction kept 7 bases outside the gene matches. The CDR3 region has the DNA TGTGCCAGCAGCCAGGGACTAGCGGGAGTTCGTACCGGGGAGCTGTTTTTT. Amino acid sequence: CASSQGLAGVRTGELFF.

This clonotype was counted at least ten times. The chain couples TRBV19 to TRBJ2-1; 11 bases are a match to TRBD2. J lost 3 bases, V lost 3 bases, and 1 base had no gene match. In germline, CDR1 is LNHDA, CDR2 SQIVND (reference sequence). The CDR3 totals 15 residues. The CDR3 protein is CASSMGLADYNEQFF. The DNA of the CDR3 is TGTGCCAGTAGTATGGGACTAGCGGACTACAATGAGCAGTTCTTC.

This clonotype was seen at least ten times. The chain employs TRBV18 and TRBJ2-7, with D uncertain. In germline, CDR1 is KGHSH, CDR2 LQKENI. The V end lost 5 bases, the J end lost 0 bases, and 8 bases lay between the germline ends. The CDR3 runs to 13 residues. The chain's CDR3 is CASSDDNSYEQYV. CDR3 DNA sequence: TGTGCCAGCTCAGATGACAACTCCTACGAGCAGTACGTC.

At least ten counts were recorded for this clonotype. The chain couples TRBV6-5 to TRBJ2-3; D tentatively fits TRBD1 or TRBD2 (5 bases each). Looked up from germline, CDR1 is MNHEY and CDR2 is SVGAGI. The CDR3 sequence is 16 residues long. V was trimmed by 2 bases and J by 4 bases, leaving 16 bases between them. The CDR3 bases are TGTGCCAGCAGTTACACCGGGACCTCCGGACCAGATACGCAGTATTTT. Translation gives CASSYTGTSGPDTQYF.

This clonotype was recorded a few times. The chain uses TRBV11-2 and TRBJ2-1; D may be TRBD2 (6 bases). This CDR3 contains 16 residues. Germline CDR1 SGHAT, CDR2 FQNNGV. V was shortened by 0 bases and J by 0 bases, with 9 bases between the two germline ends. Written as DNA, the CDR3 is TGTGCCAGCAGCTTAGAGATGGGGGGCTCCTACAATGAGCAGTTCTTC. This codes for CASSLEMGGSYNEQFF.

This sequence joins TRBV7-2 and TRBJ2-1; tentative D call: TRBD2 (5 bases). This CDR3 is 15 amino acids long. From germline, CDR1 is SGHTA and CDR2 FQGNSA. Deletions cut 4 bases from V and 3 bases from J, with 13 bases between. The CDR3 reads CASSSVSGYYNEQFF. The CDR3 DNA follows: TGTGCCAGCAGCTCGGTCAGCGGCTACTACAATGAGCAGTTCTTC.

In DNA, the CDR3 is TGTGCCAGCAGCTTATTGGACGGCCTAGGGGAGACCCAGTACTTC. Its translation is CASSLLDGLGETQYF. The chain links TRBV7-9 to TRBJ2-5; no clear D gene. Trimming took 2 bases from V and 5 from J, leaving 15 bases between them. Germline CDR1 is SEHNR and CDR2 is FQNEAQ (reference sequence). The CDR3 has 15 amino acids. Using reference TRBV7-9 and TRBJ2-5 for the parts outside the CDR3, the full variable domain is DTGVSQNPRHKITKRGQNVTFRCDPISEHNRLYWYRQTLGQGPEFLTYFQNEAQLEKSRLLSDRFSAERPKGSFSTLEIQRTEQGDSAMYLCASSLLDGLGETQYFGPGTRLLVL.

The chain is built from TRBV20-1 and TRBJ2-7, with 7 bases that match TRBD1. The CDR3 is 14 residues long. CDR1 is DFQATT, CDR2 SNEGSKA, per germline (reference sequence). Losses at the gene ends were 5 bases for V and 2 bases for J; bases not matched to a gene: 9. CDR3 coding DNA: TGCAGTGCTCGAACCGGGACAGCAACCTACGAGCAGTACGTC. It specifies CSARTGTATYEQYV.

This clonotype has at least ten counts. V is TRBV11-2 and J is TRBJ1-6, with no clear D. The germline gives CDR1 SGHAT, CDR2 FQNNGV. The CDR3 runs to 15 residues. Trimming shortened V by 1 base and J by 5 bases, and 9 bases separated the two germline ends. CDR3 in DNA: TGTGCCAGCAGCTTAGCAGGACTTCATAATTCACCCCTCCACTTT. It translates to CASSLAGLHNSPLHF.

The chain is built from TRBV7-9 and TRBJ2-1, with D possibly TRBD2 on 5 matching bases. The germline V gene has CDR1 SEHNR and CDR2 FQNEAQ (reference sequence). The V end was cut by 5 bases, the J end by 4 bases, with 15 bases between. There are 15 residues in the CDR3. This CDR3 is CASSQPGMGYNEQFF. The CDR3 DNA reads TGTGCCAGCAGCCAGCCCGGGATGGGGTACAATGAGCAGTTCTTC.

This clonotype was observed a handful of times. The chain has TRBV27 and TRBJ2-1, with 11 nucleotides matching TRBD2. CDR3 length: 14 residues. J gave up 8 bases and V 5 bases, and 5 bases lay outside the gene matches. Germline V gene sequence: CDR1 MNHEY, CDR2 SMNVEV (reference sequence). Here the CDR3 DNA reads TGTGCCAGCAGTACCGGGACTAGCGGATATGAGCAGTTCTTC. Protein sequence: CASSTGTSGYEQFF.

This clonotype showed up many times. The rearrangement joins TRBV27 to TRBJ2-3; D ambiguous. CDR1 and CDR2 from the germline V gene are MNHEY and SMNVEV (reference sequence). V lost 4 bases and J lost 5, with 10 bases in between. This CDR3 contains 13 residues. In DNA, the CDR3 is TGTGCCAGCAGTTCCTCCCGGTTAGATACGCAGTATTTT. This gives the protein CASSSSRLDTQYF.

This clonotype was counted at least ten times. The rearrangement uses TRBV7-4 and TRBJ2-2; D remains ambiguous. V lost 5 bases to trimming and J lost 7 bases, with 8 bases between them. Germline V gene sequence: CDR1 SGHVT, CDR2 SQSDAQ. This CDR3 is built from 12 residues. CDR3 sequence: CASSDAGGELFF. CDR3 coding DNA: TGTGCCAGCAGCGATGCCGGCGGGGAGCTGTTTTTT.

The J gene is TRBJ2-1, the V gene TRBV3-1, with D hard to call. V dropped 1 base and J dropped 2 bases, with 12 bases sitting between them. Germline V gives CDR1 LGHDT, CDR2 YNNKEL (reference sequence). This CDR3 has 16 residues. CDR3: CASSQGLDPTYNEQFF. As DNA, the CDR3 is TGTGCCAGCAGCCAAGGTCTAGACCCAACCTACAATGAGCAGTTCTTC.

At least ten counts were recorded for this clonotype. The gene calls are TRBV7-9 and TRBJ2-1; D perhaps matches TRBD1 (7 bases). The CDR3 is made up of 15 amino acids. Looked up from germline, CDR1 is SEHNR and CDR2 is FQNEAQ (reference sequence). The V and J ends lost 6 bases and 5 bases respectively, with 17 bases between them. CDR3 region: CASSWTQGGHNEQFF. The CDR3 DNA reads TGTGCCAGCAGTTGGACCCAGGGGGGACACAATGAGCAGTTCTTC.

This clonotype appeared a few times. The chain links TRBV25-1 to TRBJ2-1; D may correspond to TRBD1 or TRBD2 (5 bases each). This CDR3 contains 11 residues. V lost 6 bases and J 15 bases, leaving 15 bases between the germline ends. CDR1 is MGHDK and CDR2 is SYGVNS in the germline V gene. CDR3 DNA: TGTGCCAGCAGCGTTGGATGGGGGAGGTTCTTC. It codes for CASSVGWGRFF.

The chain joins TRBV25-1 to TRBJ2-7; D is perhaps TRBD2 (5 bases). The CDR3 has 16 amino acids. V lost 6 bases and J lost 2, with 20 bases in between. CDR1 and CDR2 (germline): MGHDK, SYGVNS. In DNA, the CDR3 is TGTGCCAGCAGGTACCGCTGGAGGAGGTACACCTACGAGCAGTACTTC. It is translated as CASRYRWRRYTYEQYF.

This chain connects TRBV29-1 to TRBJ2-5, with D tentatively TRBD1 or TRBD2 (5 bases each). This CDR3 is 12 amino acids long. V lost 8 bases and J lost 1, with 11 bases in between. CDR1 and CDR2 from the germline V gene are SQVTM and ANQGSEA. CDR3 amino acids: CSTGTSQETQYF. The DNA for the CDR3 is TGCAGCACCGGGACCTCCCAAGAGACCCAGTACTTC.

The V gene is TRBV2, the J gene TRBJ2-7; D is unclear. The CDR3 length is 15 residues. Per the germline V gene, CDR1 is SNHLY and CDR2 is FYNNEI. V was cut by 0 bases and J by 3 bases, with 12 bases left in between. Here the CDR3 reads CASSEAHADGYEQYV. The CDR3 nucleotides read TGTGCCAGCAGTGAAGCGCATGCAGATGGCTACGAGCAGTACGTC.

The sample holds many counts of this clonotype. The chain joins TRBV12-3 or TRBV12-4 to TRBJ2-3; D might be TRBD1 or TRBD2, each matching 5 bases. The CDR3 runs 13 residues. The V gene lost 6 bases and the J gene lost 3 bases, with 10 bases spanning the gap. The CDR3 DNA reads TGTGCCAGCAGGGGGGAGCTGACAGATACGCAGTATTTT. Protein sequence: CASRGELTDTQYF.